This TCR beta chain was sequenced for a study of blood T cell repertoires in COVID-19. Study summary: PBMCs, B-cell-depleted T cells, or T cells provided the cDNA or gDNA that made up the material.

The Seattle patients joined while their infection was active and were tracked longitudinally afterward. In the source study's methods: Scientists estimated how many nucleated cells there were by amplifying reference gene primers. This table comes from immunoSEQ multiplex PCR, and its TCRdb copy is limited to in-frame clones, with some not included. The V and J calls and clone size come from that table; D and trimming were worked out from the DNA. The table includes some 520,000 clones, approximately 89% detected once. The sample consisted of peripheral blood. The clonotype originates from a man aged 18 to 29 with COVID-19, enrolled during active disease.

CDR3 nucleotide sequence: TGCGCCAGCAGCTTGGCCCCCTCGGCGGGAGCGGTTAAGACCGGGGAGCTGTTTTTT. Its translation is CASSLAPSAGAVKTGELFF. This chain links TRBV5-1 with TRBJ2-2; the match to TRBD2 covers 7 bases. Per germline, CDR1 SGHRS and CDR2 YFSETQ. The CDR3 runs to 19 residues. Unmatched junction bases numbered 16, after V lost 0 bases and J lost 5 bases.